A selection of T cell receptor beta chains follows, all from one sample in a study of cytomegalovirus exposure and HLA in healthy donors. Assay used: immunoSEQ multiplex PCR; TCRdb lists only in-frame clones, some missing. The sample lists around 71,000 clones, roughly two thirds occurring once. What was sequenced was PBMCs. These receptors were collected from a male donor in good health and CMV-seropositive. The CDR3 runs from the conserved cysteine through the conserved F or W. A D gene is named only where the DNA matches it firmly. Not all rows give a size; the values are once, few, many and, for expanded clones, a class.

j_call,clone_size,d_call,v_call,cdr3_aa,cdr3_nt
TRBJ1-2,few,-,TRBV5-1,CASSGGSEAYGYTF,TGCGCCAGCAGCGGGGGGTCAGAGGCCTATGGCTACACCTTC
TRBJ2-7,-,TRBD1,TRBV25-1,CASSDDRTGYHQQYF,TGTGCCAGCAGTGATGACAGGACAGGGTACCATCAGCAGTACTTC
TRBJ2-5,few,-,TRBV5-1,CASSLGREAETQYF,TGCGCCAGCAGCTTGGGCCGAGAGGCAGAGACCCAGTACTTC
TRBJ2-7,-,TRBD1,TRBV29-1,CSAGDSGGTYEQYF,TGCAGCGCCGGGGACAGCGGAGGCACCTACGAGCAGTACTTC
TRBJ2-4,-,TRBD1,TRBV5-1,CASSEILGQLAKNIQYF,TGCGCCAGCAGCGAAATATTGGGACAGCTAGCCAAAAACATTCAGTACTTC
TRBJ1-2,-,-,TRBV6-5,CATITGGKGYTF,TGTGCCACCATAACGGGGGGGAAAGGCTACACCTTC
TRBJ2-4,-,-,TRBV7-9,CASSPAGGAKNIQYF,TGTGCCAGCAGCCCAGCTGGGGGGGCCAAAAACATTCAGTACTTC
TRBJ2-7,-,-,TRBV19,CASSLAGNYEQYF,TGTGCCAGTAGTCTGGCGGGGAACTACGAGCAGTACTTC
TRBJ2-7,-,TRBD2,TRBV4-1,CASSQETSGFYEQYF,TGCGCCAGCAGCCAAGAGACTAGCGGGTTCTACGAGCAGTACTTC
TRBJ1-3,-,-,TRBV10-1,CATTPGTGWNTIYF,TGCGCCACCACCCCGGGGACTGGATGGAACACCATATATTTT
TRBJ1-2,few,-,TRBV2,CASSEADKGGYTF,TGTGCCAGCAGTGAAGCGGACAAAGGTGGCTACACCTTC
TRBJ2-5,-,-,TRBV9,CASSGGGPSQYF,TGTGCCAGCAGCGGGGGGGGGCCTTCCCAGTACTTC
TRBJ1-2,-,-,TRBV6-5,CASSLGLYGYTF,TGTGCCAGCAGTTTGGGCCTCTATGGCTACACCTTC
TRBJ1-1,once,-,TRBV2,CASRGLGEAFF,TGTGCCAGCAGGGGGCTGGGTGAAGCTTTCTTT
TRBJ2-1,-,TRBD1,TRBV18,CASSPLDRVGNEQFF,TGTGCCAGCTCACCCCTGGACAGGGTTGGCAATGAGCAGTTCTTC
TRBJ1-4,-,-,TRBV30,CAAKSQVSEKLFF,TGTGCGGCAAAATCTCAAGTCTCTGAAAAACTGTTTTTT
TRBJ2-1,-,TRBD2,TRBV5-6,CASSFGTSGGKSYNEQFF,TGTGCCAGCAGCTTTGGGACTAGCGGGGGGAAGTCCTACAATGAGCAGTTCTTC
TRBJ1-1,-,TRBD1,TRBV5-4,CASSFRTGQNTEAFF,TGTGCCAGCAGCTTTCGGACAGGACAGAACACTGAAGCTTTCTTT
TRBJ1-5,-,TRBD1,TRBV6-5,CASSARGLNQPQHF,TGTGCCAGCAGTGCCAGGGGGCTAAATCAGCCCCAGCATTTT
TRBJ2-5,-,TRBD2,TRBV9,CASSVAAGGGQETQYF,TGTGCCAGCAGCGTCGCCGCGGGGGGGGGTCAAGAGACCCAGTACTTC
TRBJ1-2,-,-,TRBV29-1,CSADSLYGYTF,TGCAGCGCCGACAGCCTCTATGGCTACACCTTC
TRBJ2-3,-,-,TRBV7-9,CASSLNRGDTQYF,TGTGCCAGCAGCTTGAATAGAGGAGATACGCAGTATTTT
TRBJ2-1,-,TRBD2,TRBV7-9,CASSPASGRELNEQFF,TGTGCCAGCAGCCCAGCCAGCGGGCGGGAGCTCAATGAGCAGTTCTTC
TRBJ2-3,-,TRBD2,TRBV5-6,CASSFIAGWSTDTQYF,TGTGCCAGCAGCTTTATAGCGGGATGGAGCACAGATACGCAGTATTTT
TRBJ1-2,few,-,TRBV11-2,CASSPNSDRTFTF,TGTGCCAGCAGCCCTAACTCTGACAGAACTTTTACCTTC
TRBJ2-2,-,-,TRBV10-1,CASSNRADGELFF,TGCGCCAGCAGCAACAGGGCGGACGGGGAGCTGTTTTTT
TRBJ1-6,-,-,TRBV19,CASSMNRDSPLHF,TGTGCCAGTAGTATGAACCGGGATTCACCCCTCCACTTT
TRBJ2-5,-,TRBD2,TRBV10-3,CAIGGGSGEQYF,TGTGCCATTGGGGGGGGTTCTGGGGAGCAGTACTTC
TRBJ2-7,-,TRBD2,TRBV6-5,CASRPTSGGTYEQYF,TGTGCCAGCAGACCCACTAGCGGGGGAACCTACGAGCAGTACTTC
TRBJ2-2,-,-,TRBV14,CASSQDTGGPGRTGELFF,TGTGCCAGCAGCCAAGACACCGGAGGGCCGGGAAGGACCGGGGAGCTGTTTTTT
TRBJ2-7,-,TRBD1,TRBV5-1,CASRPTGGNEQYF,TGCGCCAGCAGACCCACAGGGGGCAACGAGCAGTACTTC
TRBJ2-1,few,TRBD2,TRBV15,CATSRVGLAGYNEQFF,TGTGCCACCAGCAGAGTGGGGCTAGCGGGTTACAATGAGCAGTTCTTC
TRBJ2-3,-,-,TRBV5-8,CASSLARASSTDTQYF,TGTGCCAGCAGCTTGGCCCGCGCTTCTAGCACAGATACGCAGTATTTT
TRBJ2-1,-,TRBD2,TRBV7-2,CASSFLAGAFSYNEQFF,TGTGCCAGCAGCTTTCTAGCGGGGGCCTTCTCCTACAATGAGCAGTTCTTC
TRBJ1-5,-,TRBD1,TRBV28,CASSNPGQGHYQPQHF,TGTGCCAGCAGTAACCCGGGACAGGGGCATTATCAGCCCCAGCATTTT
TRBJ1-1,few,-,TRBV11-2,CASSLQGFGAFF,TGTGCCAGCAGCTTACAAGGTTTCGGGGCTTTCTTT
TRBJ2-7,-,TRBD1,TRBV30,CAWTTGAQRAYEQYF,TGTGCCTGGACCACAGGGGCCCAACGAGCCTACGAGCAGTACTTC
TRBJ1-6,-,-,TRBV6-5,CASSYGGDSPLHF,TGTGCCAGCAGTTACGGCGGGGATTCACCCCTCCACTTT
TRBJ1-5,few,TRBD1,TRBV27,CASSFRQGSQPQHF,TGTGCCAGCAGTTTCAGACAGGGAAGTCAGCCCCAGCATTTT
TRBJ2-1,-,TRBD2,TRBV6-5,CASSLAGGYNEQFF,TGTGCCAGCAGCTTAGCGGGGGGGTATAATGAGCAGTTCTTC
TRBJ1-1,once,-,TRBV7-9,CASSGGANTEAFF,TGTGCCAGCAGCGGGGGGGCTAACACTGAAGCTTTCTTT
TRBJ1-6,-,TRBD1,TRBV7-6,CASSRSGTETSPLHF,TGTGCCAGCAGCCGGTCCGGGACAGAGACCTCACCCCTCCACTTT
TRBJ2-1,-,-,TRBV2,CASDIRSSYNEQFF,TGTGCCAGCGATATACGGAGCTCCTACAATGAGCAGTTCTTC
TRBJ2-1,-,-,TRBV5-4,CASSPAGIFDEQFF,TGTGCCAGCAGCCCTGCGGGGATTTTCGATGAGCAGTTCTTC
TRBJ1-1,once,-,TRBV19,CASTRWSEAFF,TGTGCCAGTACCAGGTGGTCAGAAGCTTTCTTT
TRBJ2-3,-,TRBD1,TRBV7-2,CASSTGQGARTDTQYF,TGTGCCAGCAGCACCGGACAGGGGGCACGCACAGATACGCAGTATTTT